This T cell receptor beta chain was sequenced in a study of T cell responses to AZD1222 COVID-19 vaccine. Findings and caveats of the study: Seropositive AZD1222 recipients at baseline numbered only 6 or 7.

Between the trimmed V and J ends, which lost 0 bases and 2 bases, there was a span of 6 bases. Germline CDR1 is SGHRS and CDR2 is YFSETQ. This CDR3 has 14 residues. Here immunoSEQ multiplex PCR was the method, and the copy in TCRdb shows in-frame clones only, minus some. The data show roughly 120,000 clones, nearly 90% seen once. This clone showed up just a few times. Its antigen is not known. The chain links TRBV5-1 to TRBJ1-3; D gene unclear. This clonotype originated in an adult in good health. The sequencing used peripheral blood, collected on day 0 of AZD1222 vaccination. The CDR3 nucleotides are TGCGCCAGCAGCTTGGGTGTAACTGGAAACACCATATATTTT. The encoded protein is CASSLGVTGNTIYF.